The sequence of this TCR beta chain was determined in a study of blood T cells in healthy people across ages. Germline V gene lookup returns CDR1 SGHAT and CDR2 FQNNGV. V shed 5 bases and J shed 2 bases, with 14 bases lying between them. This CDR3 is 15 amino acids long. Primed by a sample-barcoded 5' primer and a J-beta primer mix, a second PCR proceeded for 7 to 11 cycles. MiXCR, run by TCRdb on the 5' RACE reads, gives a single entry per CDR3 protein. Of about 1.8 million distinct CDR3 sequences in the sample, just under 50% were seen once. Regarding the study as a whole: Samples with more naive T cells showed higher observed beta diversity.

This clonotype was counted once. Its antigen is undetermined. The receptor was isolated from a woman aged 40 to 50 in good health. The sequenced sample consisted of blood. The genes are TRBV11-2 and TRBJ2-3; D is perhaps TRBD2 (5 bases). The CDR3 bases are TGTGCCAGCAGCCTATTCGGGGATAACACAGATACGCAGTATTTT. Protein sequence: CASSLFGDNTDTQYF. Looking up the rest from reference TRBV11-2 and TRBJ2-3 gives the full variable domain: EAGVAQSPRYKIIEKRQSVAFWCNPISGHATLYWYQQILGQGPKLLIQFQNNGVVDDSQLPKDRFSAERLKGVDSTLKIQPAKLEDSAVYLCASSLFGDNTDTQYFGPGTRLTVL.